This entry describes one T cell receptor beta chain. The antigen remains unidentified. This specimen comes from a study of siplizumab effects on memory and regulatory T cells. This CDR3 comprises 15 residues. The germline V gene encodes CDR1 SGHVS and CDR2 FNYEAQ. V dropped 5 bases and J dropped 6; count of bases not matched to a gene: 8. Study-wide results and caveats: Assignment of a naive or memory phenotype failed for roughly 80-96% of the proliferating CD4+ or CD8+ clones. Mappable CD4+ clones that were alloreactive averaged 68.8% Treg-derived with siplizumab versus approximately 27% in controls. Siplizumab caused a significant drop in alloreactive sequences traceable to unstimulated CD4+ memory cells.

Sequencing used immunoSEQ multiplex PCR; TCRdb keeps in-frame clones, though not all of them. Of 70,000 or so clones listed, less than 95% are singletons. The genes are TRBV7-6 and TRBJ2-7, with TRBD1 matching over 12 bases. Sequenced sample: CD8+ T cells sorted from blood. The sequence came from a human donor in good health. The CDR3 sequence is CASSEVRDRGREQYF. CDR3 DNA: TGTGCCAGCAGCGAGGTGCGGGACAGGGGGCGCGAGCAGTACTTC.